A single sample gave rise to the 10 T cell receptor beta chains below, sequenced in a study of spatial heterogeneity in lung cancer. In TCRdb, the 5' RACE reads were re-called with MiXCR into one record per CDR3 protein. The table has about 60,000 distinct CDR3 sequences, 8% to 9% seen once. Sample time point: sample taken at primary tumor resection. No cells were sorted before sequencing. The whole RNA sequenced was extracted from tumor, nontumor lung or frozen PBMC. The sequencing here drew on PBMCs, taken at surgery. These receptor sequences come from a female donor with early-stage non-small cell lung cancer.

This clonotype has only a few counts. This sequence joins TRBV9 and TRBJ1-6; D remains unclear. CDR1 is SGDLS, CDR2 YYNGEE, per germline. This CDR3 has 13 residues. V lost 0 bases and J 4 bases, leaving 2 bases between the germline ends. In DNA, the CDR3 is TGTGCCAGCAGCGTAGTTTATAATTCACCCCTCCACTTT. Residues: CASSVVYNSPLHF.

The chain is built from TRBV27 and TRBJ1-1, with no clear D. Germline CDR1 and CDR2: MNHEY and SMNVEV (reference sequence). V lost 5 bases, J lost 4 bases, and 14 bases lay in between. CDR3 length: 14 residues. The DNA of the CDR3 is TGTGCCAGCAGTCGGGTCCCCCCTCTCACTGAAGCTTTCTTT. Its protein product is CASSRVPPLTEAFF.

This clonotype was seen a few times. V gene TRBV4-1 combines with J gene TRBJ2-5, with a weak D call TRBD2 (6 bases). CDR3 length equals 15 residues. From germline, CDR1 is MGHRA and CDR2 YSYEKL. V lost 4 bases and J lost 2, with 14 bases in between. CDR3 protein: CASSRVLAFQETQYF. Here the CDR3 DNA reads TGCGCCAGCAGCCGCGTTCTAGCGTTTCAAGAGACCCAGTACTTC.

This clonotype showed up many times. The CDR3: CASRLGLDTQYF. In DNA, the CDR3 is TGTGCCAGCAGACTAGGTCTGGATACGCAGTATTTT. The J gene is TRBJ2-3, the V gene TRBV12-3 or TRBV12-4; weak D call: TRBD2 (5 bases). V lost 6 bases and J lost 6, with 10 bases in between. The CDR3 has 12 amino acids.

This clonotype has more than one count but fewer than ten. The V gene is TRBV7-9, the J gene TRBJ1-4, with TRBD1 identical over 8 bases. This CDR3 is built from 16 residues. Losses at the gene ends were 5 bases for V and 8 bases for J; bases not matched to a gene: 13. Looked up from germline, CDR1 is SEHNR and CDR2 is FQNEAQ (reference sequence). The CDR3 reads CASSDRGQAVREKLFF. The CDR3 coding sequence is TGTGCCAGCAGCGACAGGGGACAGGCCGTTAGGGAAAAACTGTTTTTT.

This clonotype has a handful of counts. This rearrangement joins TRBV6-2 or TRBV6-3 to TRBJ2-2; 12 bases align to TRBD2. CDR1 and CDR2 from the germline V gene are MNHEY and SVGEGT. The CDR3 length is 18 residues. With 6 bases clipped from V and 4 bases from J, the junction kept 12 bases outside the gene matches. CDR3 in amino acids: CASSSLSRTSGATGELFF. The CDR3 DNA reads TGTGCCAGCAGCTCTCTTTCCCGGACTAGCGGGGCCACCGGGGAGCTGTTTTTT.

The V and J genes are TRBV5-1 and TRBJ2-2; TRBD1 might be the D (5 bases). Trimming removed 4 bases at V and 4 bases at J, with 14 bases between. Germline-derived CDR1 and CDR2 are SGHRS and YFSETQ. CDR3 length equals 15 residues. The CDR3 bases are TGCGCCAGCAGCCCCCCGACAGTGAGCACCGGGGAGCTGTTTTTT. Encoded protein: CASSPPTVSTGELFF.

The table lists this clonotype with many counts. This rearrangement joins TRBV6-5 to TRBJ2-7, with unresolved D. Between the trimmed V and J ends, which lost 5 bases and 0 bases, there was a span of 11 bases. This CDR3 has 14 residues. The germline gives CDR1 MNHEY, CDR2 SVGAGI. The CDR3 DNA reads as TGTGCCAGCAGTCCGCCTGGGCCCTCCTACGAGCAGTACTTC. Protein sequence: CASSPPGPSYEQYF.

This clonotype was recorded at least ten times. This chain joins TRBV6-6 and TRBJ2-7, with D unclear. The V end was cut by 8 bases, the J end by 6 bases, with 17 bases between. CDR1 MNHNY and CDR2 SVGAGI come from the germline V gene (reference sequence). The CDR3 runs 13 residues. The CDR3 coding sequence is TGTGCCAGCGCTTGGGATCCAAAGACCGAGCAGTACTTC. The encoded protein is CASAWDPKTEQYF.

This clonotype was seen a handful of times. The V and J genes are TRBV9 and TRBJ1-1; TRBD1 is a possible D gene (5 bases). CDR3 length: 13 residues. Germline CDR1 SGDLS, CDR2 YYNGEE. The ends were cut back, 3 bases at V and 1 base at J, with 7 bases in the middle. The CDR3 protein is CASSDDRNTEAFF. The CDR3 bases are TGTGCCAGCAGCGATGACAGGAACACTGAAGCTTTCTTT.